This paragraph reports one T cell receptor beta chain. Via MiXCR, TCRdb re-called the RT-PCR reads, giving one row per CDR3 protein. The profile shows 550,000 to 750,000 distinct CDR3 sequences, 12% to 15% of them singletons. The CDR3 contains 17 residues. V was cut by 2 bases and J by 1 base, with 17 bases left in between. Germline CDR1 reads SGHRS; CDR2 reads YFSETQ. The sample consisted of memory CD4+ T cells from blood. The origin of this receptor is a female donor in good health, serving as a healthy control. The genes are TRBV5-1 and TRBJ2-3; possibly TRBD2 for D (7 bases). CDR3 sequence reads: CASSFPRGLSGTDTQYF. In nucleotides, the CDR3 is TGCGCCAGCAGCTTCCCGCGGGGGCTCAGCGGCACAGATACGCAGTATTTT. Complete variable domain (other parts from reference TRBV5-1 and TRBJ2-3): KAGVTQTPRYLIKTRGQQVTLSCSPISGHRSVSWYQQTPGQGLQFLFEYFSETQRNKGNFPGRFSGRQFSNSRSEMNVSTLELGDSALYLCASSFPRGLSGTDTQYFGPGTRLTVL.